A selection of T cell receptor beta chains follows, all from one sample in a study of blood T cell repertoires in COVID-19. Profiled with immunoSEQ multiplex PCR; TCRdb holds only in-frame clones, not every one. The sample has about 45,000 clones, approximately 87% seen once. The sequencing input was peripheral blood. All receptors derive from a human donor in a cohort sampled during active COVID-19. CDR3s include the opening cysteine and the closing phenylalanine or tryptophan. D genes are given only for firm matches. The listing skips clone size in some rows; elsewhere it reads once, few, many or a size class.

j_gene: TRBJ1-1
abundance: NA
v_gene: TRBV7-2
d_gene: NA
CDR3nt: TGTGCCAGCAGTAAACAGGGATCCACTGAAGCTTTCTTT
CDR3aa: CASSKQGSTEAFF

j_gene: TRBJ1-1
abundance: medium-sized
v_gene: TRBV28
d_gene: NA
CDR3nt: TGTGCCAGCAGTTTACTAGGGGTGGCTGAAGCTTTCTTT
CDR3aa: CASSLLGVAEAFF

j_gene: TRBJ2-2
abundance: few
v_gene: TRBV5-4
d_gene: TRBD2
CDR3nt: TGTGCCAGCAGCCAGACTAGCGGGGGACCCGGGGAGCTGTTTTTT
CDR3aa: CASSQTSGGPGELFF

j_gene: TRBJ2-7
abundance: few
v_gene: TRBV19
d_gene: TRBD1
CDR3nt: TGTGCCAGTAGTAGGGGGACAGGGTACGAGCAGTACTTC
CDR3aa: CASSRGTGYEQYF

j_gene: TRBJ1-1
abundance: NA
v_gene: TRBV23-1
d_gene: NA
CDR3nt: TGCGCCAGCAAAACAGTCATGAACACTGAAGCTTTCTTT
CDR3aa: CASKTVMNTEAFF

j_gene: TRBJ2-5
abundance: NA
v_gene: TRBV7-2
d_gene: NA
CDR3nt: TGTGCCAGCAGCCCAAAGGACTATTCCCCGGAGACCCAGTACTTC
CDR3aa: CASSPKDYSPETQYF

j_gene: TRBJ2-1
abundance: NA
v_gene: TRBV3-1/TRBV3-2
d_gene: NA
CDR3nt: TGTGCCAGCAGCCAAGATCGAGGGATTCCCGGCTACAATGAGCAGTTCTTC
CDR3aa: CASSQDRGIPGYNEQFF

j_gene: TRBJ2-7
abundance: NA
v_gene: TRBV5-6
d_gene: TRBD1
CDR3nt: TGTGCCAGCAGCTTCGGGCAGGGGGCCCACGAGCAGTACTTC
CDR3aa: CASSFGQGAHEQYF

j_gene: TRBJ2-5
abundance: few
v_gene: TRBV29-1
d_gene: TRBD2
CDR3nt: TGCAGCGTTCCAGCGGGGGGTGAAGAGACCCAGTACTTC
CDR3aa: CSVPAGGEETQYF

j_gene: TRBJ1-4
abundance: NA
v_gene: TRBV11-2
d_gene: NA
CDR3nt: TGTGCCAGCAGCCTAGGGGCGGCAGGGAGGGGTGAAAAACTGTTTTTT
CDR3aa: CASSLGAAGRGEKLFF

j_gene: TRBJ1-6
abundance: once
v_gene: TRBV29-1
d_gene: NA
CDR3nt: TGCAGCGTTGGGGGGCAGGATAATTCACCCCTCCACTTT
CDR3aa: CSVGGQDNSPLHF

j_gene: TRBJ2-7
abundance: NA
v_gene: TRBV11-2
d_gene: NA
CDR3nt: TGTGCCAGCAGCTCCCAGTCCGGGGGGCAGTACTTC
CDR3aa: CASSSQSGGQYF

j_gene: TRBJ1-1
abundance: NA
v_gene: TRBV18
d_gene: NA
CDR3nt: TGTGCCAGCTCACCCACTCCTAACACTGAAGCTTTCTTT
CDR3aa: CASSPTPNTEAFF

j_gene: TRBJ2-5
abundance: NA
v_gene: TRBV5-4
d_gene: NA
CDR3nt: TGTGCCAGCTATGAGCGGAGGCTACAAGAGACCCAGTACTTC
CDR3aa: CASYERRLQETQYF

j_gene: TRBJ2-7
abundance: NA
v_gene: TRBV11-3
d_gene: NA
CDR3nt: TGTGCCAGCAGCTTCACAGGGAACAGCGAGCAGTACTTC
CDR3aa: CASSFTGNSEQYF

j_gene: TRBJ1-2
abundance: NA
v_gene: TRBV9
d_gene: NA
CDR3nt: TGTGCCAGCAGCTCCCGCGGGGGGGATGGGGACTATGGCTACACCTTC
CDR3aa: CASSSRGGDGDYGYTF

j_gene: TRBJ1-2
abundance: NA
v_gene: TRBV6-5
d_gene: NA
CDR3nt: TGTGCCAGCAGTTACTCGGGGGGGCGTGGCTACACCTTC
CDR3aa: CASSYSGGRGYTF

j_gene: TRBJ2-5
abundance: NA
v_gene: TRBV27
d_gene: TRBD2
CDR3nt: TGTGCCAGCAGCGCACTAGCGGGGGGACAAGAGACCCAGTACTTC
CDR3aa: CASSALAGGQETQYF

j_gene: TRBJ1-1
abundance: NA
v_gene: TRBV6-2/TRBV6-3
d_gene: NA
CDR3nt: TGTGCCAGCAGCCCAGTGGAGTTGAACACTGAAGCTTTCTTT
CDR3aa: CASSPVELNTEAFF

j_gene: TRBJ1-4
abundance: NA
v_gene: TRBV2
d_gene: TRBD1
CDR3nt: TGTGCCAGCAGTGAATCCCCAGGGGGGACTAATGAAAAACTGTTTTTT
CDR3aa: CASSESPGGTNEKLFF

j_gene: TRBJ2-3
abundance: NA
v_gene: TRBV24-1
d_gene: TRBD1
CDR3nt: TGTGCCACCAGTGATTCTTCAGGGGGATCGAAGGGCACAGATACGCAGTATTTT
CDR3aa: CATSDSSGGSKGTDTQYF

j_gene: TRBJ1-5
abundance: NA
v_gene: TRBV6-5
d_gene: TRBD1
CDR3nt: TGTGCCAGCAGCTTCGACAGGGGTAGCAATCAGCCCCAGCATTTT
CDR3aa: CASSFDRGSNQPQHF

j_gene: TRBJ2-1
abundance: once
v_gene: TRBV2
d_gene: TRBD2
CDR3nt: TGTGCCAGCAGTGAATGGGGGGGGTCGGGCAATGAGCAGTTCTTC
CDR3aa: CASSEWGGSGNEQFF

j_gene: TRBJ2-4
abundance: NA
v_gene: TRBV6-2/TRBV6-3
d_gene: NA
CDR3nt: TGTGCCAGCAGTACCACGGGACACCTGAAGAAGGGCATTCAGTACTTC
CDR3aa: CASSTTGHLKKGIQYF

j_gene: TRBJ2-3
abundance: NA
v_gene: TRBV10-1
d_gene: TRBD1
CDR3nt: TGCGCCAGCAGTGAGCCGGGACAGGGGACAGATACGCAGTATTTT
CDR3aa: CASSEPGQGTDTQYF

j_gene: TRBJ2-2
abundance: once
v_gene: TRBV18
d_gene: NA
CDR3nt: TGTGCCAGCTCACCGGCAGGGTCCTCCGGGGAGCTGTTTTTT
CDR3aa: CASSPAGSSGELFF

j_gene: TRBJ2-5
abundance: NA
v_gene: TRBV7-9
d_gene: NA
CDR3nt: TGTGCCAGCAGCCCCCCCCCGTCCCAAGAGACCCAGTACTTC
CDR3aa: CASSPPPSQETQYF

j_gene: TRBJ2-1
abundance: NA
v_gene: TRBV15
d_gene: TRBD2
CDR3nt: TGTGCCACCAGCTTGTTCGGAAGCGGGGGGGCCGGGGAGCAGTTCTTC
CDR3aa: CATSLFGSGGAGEQFF

j_gene: TRBJ1-2
abundance: once
v_gene: TRBV30
d_gene: NA
CDR3nt: TGTGCCTGGAGTCTGGGGGCCGGGTATGGCTACACCTTC
CDR3aa: CAWSLGAGYGYTF

j_gene: TRBJ1-2
abundance: NA
v_gene: TRBV3-1/TRBV3-2
d_gene: NA
CDR3nt: TGTGCCAGCAGAGAGACAGGCCGGCCGGCTGGCTACACCTTC
CDR3aa: CASRETGRPAGYTF

j_gene: TRBJ2-5
abundance: NA
v_gene: TRBV5-8
d_gene: TRBD2
CDR3nt: TGTGCCAGCAGCTTGGTGGGGTCTAGCGGAAAAGAGACCCAGTACTTC
CDR3aa: CASSLVGSSGKETQYF

j_gene: TRBJ2-3
abundance: NA
v_gene: TRBV2
d_gene: NA
CDR3nt: TGTGCCAGCAGTGAAGACGGGTCGAATTTCAGCACAGATACGCAGTATTTT
CDR3aa: CASSEDGSNFSTDTQYF

j_gene: TRBJ2-1
abundance: NA
v_gene: TRBV7-2
d_gene: TRBD1
CDR3nt: TGTGCCAGCAGCTTAGTAGGGACAGGGCGGGACAATGAGCAGTTCTTC
CDR3aa: CASSLVGTGRDNEQFF

j_gene: TRBJ2-3
abundance: NA
v_gene: TRBV18
d_gene: NA
CDR3nt: TGTGCCAGCTCACCAAGACCAGGGTTTGCCGATACGCAGTATTTT
CDR3aa: CASSPRPGFADTQYF

j_gene: TRBJ1-1
abundance: NA
v_gene: TRBV7-3
d_gene: NA
CDR3nt: TGTGCCAGCAGCTACGCGGGGAACACTGAAGCTTTCTTT
CDR3aa: CASSYAGNTEAFF

j_gene: TRBJ2-1
abundance: NA
v_gene: TRBV27
d_gene: NA
CDR3nt: TGTGCCAGCAGTCCAAGCGGATCCCCTTACAATGAGCAGTTCTTC
CDR3aa: CASSPSGSPYNEQFF

j_gene: TRBJ2-1
abundance: NA
v_gene: TRBV27
d_gene: NA
CDR3nt: TGTGCCAGCAGTCCCACAGGGAATGGCTACAATGAGCAGTTCTTC
CDR3aa: CASSPTGNGYNEQFF

j_gene: TRBJ2-6
abundance: NA
v_gene: TRBV10-2
d_gene: TRBD1
CDR3nt: TGCGCCAGCAGCAGACAGGGTTCCTCTGGGGCCAACGTCCTGACTTTC
CDR3aa: CASSRQGSSGANVLTF

j_gene: TRBJ2-5
abundance: once
v_gene: TRBV27
d_gene: NA
CDR3nt: TGTGCCAGCAGTTTAGGGGGGTTTGAGACCCAGTACTTC
CDR3aa: CASSLGGFETQYF

j_gene: TRBJ2-1
abundance: NA
v_gene: TRBV6-5
d_gene: NA
CDR3nt: TGTGCCAGCAGTTACTCCGTTTACAATGAGCAGTTCTTC
CDR3aa: CASSYSVYNEQFF

j_gene: TRBJ2-7
abundance: NA
v_gene: TRBV12-3/TRBV12-4
d_gene: NA
CDR3nt: TGTGCCAGCAGCTTTAGCGGCTACGAGCAGTACTTC
CDR3aa: CASSFSGYEQYF

j_gene: TRBJ1-2
abundance: once
v_gene: TRBV6-4
d_gene: NA
CDR3nt: TGTGCCAGCAGTGGGGGCAGGAGCTATGGCTACACCTTC
CDR3aa: CASSGGRSYGYTF

j_gene: TRBJ1-1
abundance: NA
v_gene: TRBV5-1
d_gene: NA
CDR3nt: TGCGCCAGCAGCTTGGCCGCGACGGGGATTAACACTGAAGCTTTCTTT
CDR3aa: CASSLAATGINTEAFF

j_gene: TRBJ2-2
abundance: NA
v_gene: TRBV5-1
d_gene: TRBD1
CDR3nt: TGCGCCAGCAGCCCAGGGACAGCAAGGGGCGGGGAGCTGTTTTTT
CDR3aa: CASSPGTARGGELFF

j_gene: TRBJ1-1
abundance: NA
v_gene: TRBV6-5
d_gene: NA
CDR3nt: TGTGCCAGCAGTTCGGGCAGGGCTAACACTGAAGCTTTCTTT
CDR3aa: CASSSGRANTEAFF

j_gene: TRBJ2-2
abundance: once
v_gene: TRBV12-3/TRBV12-4
d_gene: NA
CDR3nt: TGTGCCAGCAGTTTGAGCGGGGAGCTGTTTTTT
CDR3aa: CASSLSGELFF

j_gene: TRBJ1-2
abundance: NA
v_gene: TRBV9
d_gene: TRBD1
CDR3nt: TGTGCCAGCAGCGTCCGCGACAGGGGGGAAACTAACTATGGCTACACCTTC
CDR3aa: CASSVRDRGETNYGYTF

j_gene: TRBJ1-3
abundance: NA
v_gene: TRBV14
d_gene: NA
CDR3nt: TGTGCCAGCAGCCAAGATCGTACATCTGGAAACACCATATATTTT
CDR3aa: CASSQDRTSGNTIYF

j_gene: TRBJ1-5
abundance: NA
v_gene: TRBV14
d_gene: NA
CDR3nt: TGTGCCAGCAGCCAAGATGAGGGAGGATTGGCCCAGCATTTT
CDR3aa: CASSQDEGGLAQHF